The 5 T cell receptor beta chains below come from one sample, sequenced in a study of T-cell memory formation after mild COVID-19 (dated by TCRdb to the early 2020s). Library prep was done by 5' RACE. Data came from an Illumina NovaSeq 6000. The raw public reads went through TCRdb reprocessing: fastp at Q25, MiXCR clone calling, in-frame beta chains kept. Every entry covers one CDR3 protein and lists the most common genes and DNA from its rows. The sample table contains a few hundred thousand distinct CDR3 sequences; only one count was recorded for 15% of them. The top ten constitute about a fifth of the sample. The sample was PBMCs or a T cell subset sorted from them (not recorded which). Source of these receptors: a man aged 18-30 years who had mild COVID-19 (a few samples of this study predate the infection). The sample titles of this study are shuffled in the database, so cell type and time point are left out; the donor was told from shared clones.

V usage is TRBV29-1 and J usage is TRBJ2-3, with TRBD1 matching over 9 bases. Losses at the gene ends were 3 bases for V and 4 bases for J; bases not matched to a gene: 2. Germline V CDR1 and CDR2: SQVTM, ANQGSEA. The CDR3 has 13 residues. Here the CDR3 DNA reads TGCAGCGTTGAGCGACAGGGGGCAGATACGCAGTATTTT. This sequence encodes CSVERQGADTQYF.

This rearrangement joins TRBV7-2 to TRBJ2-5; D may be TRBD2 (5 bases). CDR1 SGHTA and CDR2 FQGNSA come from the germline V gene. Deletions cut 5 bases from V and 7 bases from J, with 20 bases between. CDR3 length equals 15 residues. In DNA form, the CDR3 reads TGTGCCAGCAGCCCCCCCGGACGGGGAGACGGGACCCAGTACTTC. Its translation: CASSPPGRGDGTQYF.

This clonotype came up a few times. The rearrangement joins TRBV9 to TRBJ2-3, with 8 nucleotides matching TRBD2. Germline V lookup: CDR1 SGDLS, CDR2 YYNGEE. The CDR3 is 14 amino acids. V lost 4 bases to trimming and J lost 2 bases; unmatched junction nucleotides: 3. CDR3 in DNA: TGTGCCAGCAGCTGGCGGGGGGACACAGATACGCAGTATTTT. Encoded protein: CASSWRGDTDTQYF.

Here the CDR3 reads CASSSPGTSSLREQFF. CDR3 nucleotides: TGTGCCAGCAGCTCTCCCGGGACTAGCTCCCTGCGTGAGCAGTTCTTC. The chain employs TRBV7-3 and TRBJ2-1; 9 bases line up with TRBD2. The CDR3 has 16 amino acids. J was trimmed by 9 bases and V by 4 bases; bases with no gene match: 13. In germline, CDR1 is SGHTA, CDR2 FQGTGA.

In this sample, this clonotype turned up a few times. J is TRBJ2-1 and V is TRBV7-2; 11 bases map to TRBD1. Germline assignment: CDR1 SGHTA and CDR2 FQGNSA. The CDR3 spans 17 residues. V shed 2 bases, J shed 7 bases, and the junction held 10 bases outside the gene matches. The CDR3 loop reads CASSLRSGQGAPNEQFF. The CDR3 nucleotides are TGTGCCAGCAGCTTACGGTCAGGACAGGGGGCGCCTAATGAGCAGTTCTTC.